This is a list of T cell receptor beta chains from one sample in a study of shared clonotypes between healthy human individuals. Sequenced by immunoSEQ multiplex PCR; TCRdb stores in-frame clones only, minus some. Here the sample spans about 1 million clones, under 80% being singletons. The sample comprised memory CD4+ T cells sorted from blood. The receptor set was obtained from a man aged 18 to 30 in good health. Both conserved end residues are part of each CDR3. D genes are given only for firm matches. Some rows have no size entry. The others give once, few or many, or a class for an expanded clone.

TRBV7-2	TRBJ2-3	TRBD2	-	CASSFSGGGALDTQYF	TGTGCCAGCAGCTTCTCTGGCGGGGGGGCCCTTGACACGCAGTATTTT
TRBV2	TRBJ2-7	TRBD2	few	CASSDLGLAYEQYF	TGTGCCAGCAGTGACCTCGGACTAGCCTACGAGCAGTACTTC
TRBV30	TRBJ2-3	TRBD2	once	CAWSWGGSKGTQYF	TGTGCCTGGAGTTGGGGAGGGAGCAAGGGTACGCAGTATTTT
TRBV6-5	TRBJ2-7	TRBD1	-	CASSTRDRRYEQYF	TGTGCCAGCAGTACCAGGGACAGACGTTACGAGCAGTACTTC
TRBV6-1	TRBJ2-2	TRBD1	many	CASNRGDTGELFF	TGTGCCAGCAACAGGGGGGACACCGGGGAGCTGTTTTTT
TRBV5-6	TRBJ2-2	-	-	CASRSDRTGGELFF	TGTGCCAGCAGATCCGACAGGACGGGCGGGGAGCTGTTTTTT
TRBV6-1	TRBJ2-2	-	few	CASSGSRAGELFF	TGTGCCAGCAGTGGCTCCCGGGCCGGGGAGCTGTTTTTT
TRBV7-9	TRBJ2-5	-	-	CASSLSWVTETQYF	TGTGCCAGCAGCTTAAGCTGGGTTACAGAGACCCAGTACTTC
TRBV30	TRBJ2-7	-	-	CAWSVGPGVYEQYF	TGTGCCTGGAGTGTAGGCCCAGGGGTGTACGAGCAGTACTTC
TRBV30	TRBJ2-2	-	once	CAWIPKWSDSARELFF	TGTGCCTGGATCCCCAAGTGGTCGGACTCGGCCAGGGAGCTGTTTTTT
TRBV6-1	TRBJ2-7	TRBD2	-	CASLKDGEGEQYF	TGTGCCAGCCTAAAGGACGGGGAGGGCGAGCAGTACTTC
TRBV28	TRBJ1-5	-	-	CASSLSRDYQPQHF	TGTGCCAGCAGTTTATCAAGGGATTATCAGCCCCAGCATTTT
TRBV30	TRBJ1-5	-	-	CAWSPGPFSNQPQHF	TGTGCCTGGAGTCCGGGACCTTTTAGCAATCAGCCCCAGCATTTT
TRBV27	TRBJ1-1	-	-	CASSLSSRTEAFF	TGTGCCAGCAGTTTATCGTCCAGGACTGAAGCTTTCTTT
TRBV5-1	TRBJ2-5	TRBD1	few	CASSLTGGQQETQYF	TGCGCCAGCAGCTTGACAGGGGGCCAACAAGAGACCCAGTACTTC
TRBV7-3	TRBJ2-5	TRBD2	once	CASSLSGLAGVETQYF	TGTGCCAGCAGCCTTTCGGGACTAGCGGGGGTAGAGACCCAGTACTTC
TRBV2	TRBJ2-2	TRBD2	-	CASSSSGLAAGELFF	TGTGCCAGCTCCTCCTCGGGACTAGCGGCCGGGGAGCTGTTTTTT
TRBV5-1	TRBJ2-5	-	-	CASSLELGPSGTQYF	TGCGCCAGCAGCTTGGAGCTGGGGCCATCCGGGACCCAGTACTTC
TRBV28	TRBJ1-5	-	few	CASSPRAGEQPQHF	TGTGCCAGCAGTCCCCGGGCAGGGGAACAGCCCCAGCATTTT
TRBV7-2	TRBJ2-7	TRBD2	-	CASSHGGASYEQYF	TGTGCCAGCAGCCACGGGGGGGCCAGCTACGAGCAGTACTTC